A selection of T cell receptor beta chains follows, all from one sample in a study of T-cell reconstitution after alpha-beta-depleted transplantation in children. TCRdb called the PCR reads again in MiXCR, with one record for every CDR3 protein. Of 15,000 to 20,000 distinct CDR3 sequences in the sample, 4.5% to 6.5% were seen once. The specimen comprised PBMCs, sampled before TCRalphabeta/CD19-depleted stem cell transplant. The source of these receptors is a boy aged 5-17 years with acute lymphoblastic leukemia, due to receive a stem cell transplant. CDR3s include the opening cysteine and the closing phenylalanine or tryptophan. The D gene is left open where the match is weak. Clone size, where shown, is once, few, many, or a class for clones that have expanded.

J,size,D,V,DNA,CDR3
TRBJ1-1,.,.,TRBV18,TGTGCCAGCTCCCCCCTCGAGGGGATCATGAACACTGAAGCTTTCTTT,CASSPLEGIMNTEAFF
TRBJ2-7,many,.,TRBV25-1,TGTGCCAGCAGTAAAACCGAGCAGTACTTC,CASSKTEQYF
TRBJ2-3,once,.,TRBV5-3,TGTGCCAAGAAGGTCCTGGGGGGGGCACTCCCCGAGACAGATACGCAGTATTTT,CAKKVLGGALPETDTQYF
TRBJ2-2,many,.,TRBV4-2,TGTGCCAGCAGCCGAATAACAGTCATCCCGAACACCGGGGAGCTGTTTTTT,CASSRITVIPNTGELFF
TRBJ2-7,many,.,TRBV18,TGTGCCAGCTCACCTCCAGGGGTTCCTTCCTACGAGCAGTACTTC,CASSPPGVPSYEQYF
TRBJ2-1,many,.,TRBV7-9,TGTGCCAGCAGCTTGACACCCTACAATGAGCAGTTCTTC,CASSLTPYNEQFF
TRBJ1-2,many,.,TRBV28,TGTGCCAGCAGTTTGGCCACCCGGGTCCTCTATGGCTACACCTTC,CASSLATRVLYGYTF
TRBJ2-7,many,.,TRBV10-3,TGTGCCATCAGTGCCAGGGGAAGGGAGGCCTCCTACGAGCAGTACTTC,CAISARGREASYEQYF
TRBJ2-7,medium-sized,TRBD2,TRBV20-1,TGCAGTGCCAGCCCTTCGGGAGGTAACTACGAGCAGTACTTC,CSASPSGGNYEQYF
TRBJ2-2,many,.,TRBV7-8,TGTGCCAGCGCCGACGGACACCCAGTGATCGGGGAGCTGTTTTTT,CASADGHPVIGELFF
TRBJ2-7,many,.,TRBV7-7,TGTGCCAGCAGCTTACGGGGGGCGAACGAGCAGTACTTC,CASSLRGANEQYF
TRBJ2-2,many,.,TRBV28,TGTGCCAGCAGCCGAAGGGGACTCAGAACCGGGGAGCTGTTTTTT,CASSRRGLRTGELFF
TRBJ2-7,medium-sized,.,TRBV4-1,TGCGCCAGCACACAGGGAGACGAGCAGTACTTC,CASTQGDEQYF
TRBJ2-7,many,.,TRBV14,TGTGCCAGCAGCCTACTGACCCACTACGAGCAGTACTTC,CASSLLTHYEQYF
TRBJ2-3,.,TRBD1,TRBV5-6,TGTGCCATGGGCTCCGACAGGGTTTGGGGGTACACAGATACGCAGTATTTT,CAMGSDRVWGYTDTQYF
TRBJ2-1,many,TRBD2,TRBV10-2,TGCGCCAGCTCCGGACTAGGACGTAATGAGCAGTTCTTC,CASSGLGRNEQFF
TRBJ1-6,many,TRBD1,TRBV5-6,TGTGCCAGCAGCTTGCCCGGGACAGGGACTTCACCCCTCCACTTT,CASSLPGTGTSPLHF
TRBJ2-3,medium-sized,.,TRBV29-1,TGCAGCGTTGAGTCCACAGATACGCAGTATTTT,CSVESTDTQYF
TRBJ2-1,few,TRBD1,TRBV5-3,TGTGCCAGAAGCTTGGTAGCTTACCCCACGGACAGGGGTTGGGGCAATGAGCAGTTCTTC,CARSLVAYPTDRGWGNEQFF
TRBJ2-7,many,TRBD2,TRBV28,TGTGCCAGCAGTCCAGGGTTGGGGGGAGGGTCCTACGAGCAGTACTTC,CASSPGLGGGSYEQYF
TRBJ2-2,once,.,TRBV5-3,TGTGCCATGAGCCGTGGACTGAGAACCGGGGAGCTGTTTTTT,CAMSRGLRTGELFF
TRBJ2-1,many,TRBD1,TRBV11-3,TGTGCCAGCAGCGTCCCAGGGGGCCTGGAGGATGAGCAGTTCTTC,CASSVPGGLEDEQFF
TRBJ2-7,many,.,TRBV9,TGTGCCAGCAGCGTAGATTTCAGCCACTACGAGCAGTACTTC,CASSVDFSHYEQYF